The 19 T cell receptor beta chains in this list originate from one sample, sequenced in a study of OX40 agonist ivuxolimab in advanced cancers. The method was immunoSEQ multiplex PCR; TCRdb's version includes in-frame clones alone and lacks a portion of them. The sample yields roughly 41,000 clones, around 86% seen once. The specimen comprised CD4+ or CD8+ T cells sorted from blood, sampled in a trial of the OX40 agonist ivuxolimab. These receptors were obtained from an adult with an advanced solid tumor such as melanoma, head and neck, liver or kidney cancer.

V is TRBV4-3 and J is TRBJ2-7; 9 bases align to TRBD1. The CDR3 runs 16 residues. The V gene end was trimmed by 0 bases and the J gene end by 2 bases; junction bases not matched to a gene: 5. From germline, CDR1 is LGHNA and CDR2 YSLEER. Here the CDR3 reads CASSQDRRTGAYEQYF. DNA for the CDR3: TGCGCCAGCAGCCAAGATCGCAGGACAGGGGCCTACGAGCAGTACTTC.

The V gene is TRBV4-2, the J gene TRBJ2-7, with D possibly matching TRBD1 (6 bases). Germline V gene lookup returns CDR1 LGHNA and CDR2 YNFKEQ. V lost 3 bases, J lost 3 bases, and 9 bases lay in between. The CDR3 is 13 amino acids. CDR3 sequence reads: CASSHTGSYEQYF. The CDR3 DNA reads as TGTGCCAGCAGCCATACAGGGAGCTACGAGCAGTACTTC.

This chain links TRBV5-6 with TRBJ2-2; no clear D. The V end lost 0 bases, the J end lost 7 bases, and 4 bases lay between the germline ends. The CDR3 runs 12 residues. Germline CDR1 reads SGHDT; CDR2 reads YYEEEE. This chain's CDR3 is CASSLGGGELFF. In DNA form, the CDR3 reads TGTGCCAGCAGCTTGGGAGGCGGGGAGCTGTTTTTT.

The V gene is TRBV13, the J gene TRBJ1-2; D is undetermined. The ends were cut back, 0 bases at V and 2 bases at J, with 7 bases in the middle. In germline, CDR1 is PRHDT, CDR2 FYEKMQ (reference sequence). This CDR3 is 14 amino acids long. In DNA, the CDR3 is TGTGCCAGCAGCTTAGGCTCGTCCAACTATGGCTACACCTTC. As protein: CASSLGSSNYGYTF.

The genes are TRBV11-2 and TRBJ2-1, with TRBD1 identical over 9 bases. This CDR3 has 15 amino acids. J was trimmed by 8 bases and V by 11 bases; bases with no gene match: 16. CDR1 and CDR2 (germline): SGHAT, FQNNGV. The CDR3 here is CASTRMDRGSDEQFF. Here the CDR3 DNA reads TGTGCCTCAACACGGATGGACAGGGGTTCGGATGAGCAGTTCTTC.

V gene TRBV28 combines with J gene TRBJ2-2, with 9 bases that match TRBD2. This CDR3 is 17 amino acids long. The V gene end was trimmed by 1 base and the J gene end by 1 base; junction bases not matched to a gene: 4. The germline V gene has CDR1 MDHEN and CDR2 SYDVKM. The CDR3 region has the DNA TGTGCCAGCAGTTTATTCGGTAGCGGGGGGAACACCGGGGAGCTGTTTTTT. This sequence encodes CASSLFGSGGNTGELFF.

The chain carries TRBV5-6 and TRBJ1-4; 10 bases map to TRBD1. V shed 4 bases, J shed 8 bases, and the junction held 8 bases outside the gene matches. Germline-derived CDR1 and CDR2 are SGHDT and YYEEEE. The CDR3 has 15 amino acids. CDR3 nucleotide sequence: TGTGCCAGCAGCACCGACAGGGGGCAATGGGAAAAACTGTTTTTT. Encoded protein: CASSTDRGQWEKLFF. Filled out from reference TRBV5-6 and TRBJ1-4, the complete variable domain reads DAGVTQSPTHLIKTRGQQVTLRCSPKSGHDTVSWYQQALGQGPQFIFQYYEEEERQRGNFPDRFSGHQFPNYSSELNVNALLLGDSALYLCASSTDRGQWEKLFFGSGTQLSVL.

The chain carries TRBV4-3 and TRBJ1-5; 7 nucleotides align to TRBD1. CDR3 length: 14 amino acids. Germline lookup yields CDR1 LGHNA and CDR2 YSLEER. V was clipped by 4 bases and J by 7 bases; unmatched bases: 7. As DNA, the CDR3 is TGCGCCAGCAGCCTGGACAGGCTCAACCAGCCCCAGCATTTT. Its translation is CASSLDRLNQPQHF.

The chain joins TRBV7-9 to TRBJ2-7; D tentatively fits TRBD1 or TRBD2 (5 bases each). Trimming stripped 3 bases from V and 3 bases from J, with 15 bases between. From germline, CDR1 is SEHNR and CDR2 FQNEAQ (reference sequence). This CDR3 contains 15 residues. CDR3 bases: TGTGCCAGCAGCTTCCGAGAAGGGACCGGCTACGAGCAGTACTTC. This translates into CASSFREGTGYEQYF.

This clone is termed medium-sized. This chain uses TRBV6-5 with TRBJ2-5, with D uncertain. The CDR3 length is 14 residues. Per germline, CDR1 MNHEY and CDR2 SVGAGI. Deletions cut 0 bases from V and 2 bases from J, with 7 bases between. The CDR3 sequence: CASSYSDWQETQYF. The CDR3 DNA reads TGTGCCAGCAGTTACTCAGACTGGCAAGAGACCCAGTACTTC.

The chain has TRBV27 and TRBJ2-1; D is possibly TRBD1 (6 bases). There are 19 residues in the CDR3. V was shortened by 5 bases and J by 1 base, with 24 bases between the two germline ends. Germline V gene sequence: CDR1 MNHEY, CDR2 SMNVEV (reference sequence). CDR3 DNA sequence: TGTGCCAGCAGTCCCCTTCTAGTGGGGGCAACCCAGTCCTACAATGAGCAGTTCTTC. Translated, it gives CASSPLLVGATQSYNEQFF.

This chain connects TRBV6-1 to TRBJ1-1; D unresolved. Germline assignment: CDR1 MNHNS and CDR2 SASEGT. The CDR3 contains 15 residues. The V end lost 4 bases, the J end lost 1 base, and 13 bases lay between the germline ends. This chain's CDR3 is CASSASPDPNTEAFF. In DNA, the CDR3 is TGTGCCAGCAGTGCTTCGCCAGACCCGAACACTGAAGCTTTCTTT.

In its sample, this clone was seen a few times. V is TRBV4-3 and J is TRBJ2-7; TRBD1 agrees at 7 bases. Germline CDR1 LGHNA, CDR2 YSLEER. V lost 0 bases, J lost 1 base, and 3 bases stayed unmatched. CDR3 size: 15 residues. CDR3 loop: CASSQDRDRSYEQYF. DNA for the CDR3: TGCGCCAGCAGCCAAGACCGGGACAGATCCTACGAGCAGTACTTC.

The chain recombines TRBV13 with TRBJ2-7; possible D gene TRBD1, 5 bases. CDR1 and CDR2 from the germline V gene are PRHDT and FYEKMQ (reference sequence). Trimming stripped 4 bases from V and 2 bases from J, with 9 bases between. This CDR3 has 13 residues. The CDR3 sequence is CASSSLGAYEQYF. The CDR3 DNA follows: TGTGCCAGCAGCTCCTTAGGGGCCTACGAGCAGTACTTC.

The chain has TRBV15 and TRBJ1-3; weak D call: TRBD1 (5 bases). The CDR3 has 16 residues. The ends were cut back, 4 bases at V and 0 bases at J, with 13 bases in the middle. Per the germline V gene, CDR1 is LNHNV and CDR2 is YYDKDF (reference sequence). The CDR3 is CATSKRGLSSGNTIYF. The DNA for the CDR3 is TGTGCCACCAGCAAAAGGGGCTTATCCTCTGGAAACACCATATATTTT.

This chain uses TRBV6-1 with TRBJ1-3, with 7 bases identical to TRBD1. The CDR3 has 15 residues. The germline CDR1 and CDR2 sequences are MNHNS and SASEGT. The J segment lost 4 bases and the V segment lost 2 bases, leaving 5 bases of the junction unmatched. CDR3 sequence reads: CASSEYPGGGNTIYF. The DNA of the CDR3 is TGTGCCAGCAGTGAATACCCAGGGGGAGGAAACACCATATATTTT.

This chain uses TRBV27 with TRBJ2-1; 8 nucleotides match TRBD2. J gave up 2 bases and V 6 bases, and 9 bases lay outside the gene matches. In germline, CDR1 is MNHEY, CDR2 SMNVEV (reference sequence). CDR3 length: 16 amino acids. As DNA, the CDR3 is TGTGCCAGCAGATCGGAGCTAGCGGGTACCTACAATGAGCAGTTCTTC. Its translation: CASRSELAGTYNEQFF.

The chain carries TRBV5-6 and TRBJ2-5; 8 bases are shared with TRBD1. CDR1 is SGHDT and CDR2 is YYEEEE in the germline V gene. The CDR3 sequence is 16 residues long. J was trimmed by 5 bases and V by 0 bases; bases with no gene match: 9. The CDR3 is CASSLVSDRDFETQYF. In DNA form, the CDR3 reads TGTGCCAGCAGCTTGGTCTCGGACAGGGATTTCGAGACCCAGTACTTC.

This chain uses TRBV5-6 with TRBJ2-5, with 9 bases fitting TRBD2. Germline trimming cut 3 bases from V and 0 bases from J; bases unmatched to any gene: 9. The CDR3 loop spans 17 amino acids. Germline V gene sequence: CDR1 SGHDT, CDR2 YYEEEE. CDR3 sequence reads: CASSWAGGAFYQETQYF. The CDR3 bases are TGTGCCAGCAGCTGGGCGGGGGGGGCCTTTTACCAAGAGACCCAGTACTTC.